These 22 T cell receptor beta chains originate from one sample sequenced in a study of tumor and adjacent non-tumor tissue in lung cancer. RNA was extracted from bulk tissue without any cell sorting. TCRbeta libraries were built with three rounds of nested PCR, modified from ARM-PCR. MiXCR, run by TCRdb on the multiplex PCR reads, gives a single entry per CDR3 protein. Counted here are approximately 120,000 distinct CDR3 sequences, around 80% occurring once; the ten biggest clones make up 37%. The sequenced sample consisted of lung tumor tissue. All receptors derive from a woman in her fifties or sixties with non-small cell lung cancer.

The chain uses TRBV28 and TRBJ2-5; D is perhaps TRBD2 (6 bases). Trimming removed 10 bases at V and 4 bases at J, with 19 bases between. This CDR3 comprises 14 residues. The germline gives CDR1 MDHEN, CDR2 SYDVKM. In DNA form, the CDR3 reads TGTGCCATCAATCTCGCTTCAGCGGGAGAGACCCAGTACTTC. The encoded protein is CAINLASAGETQYF.

In the case of this clonotype: The junction departs from the called germline gene at one end, perhaps through a read error. V and J are TRBV5-5 and TRBJ2-1; the D is unclear. Germline V CDR1 and CDR2: SGHKS, YYEKEE (reference sequence). This CDR3 contains 13 residues. CDR3: CASRLGSNNEQFF. The CDR3 coding sequence is TGTGCCAGCAGATTGGGTAGTAACAATGAGCAGTTCTTC.

Concerning this clonotype itself: Germline and junction disagree at one end, which may indicate a read error. The chain joins TRBV5-3 to TRBJ1-6; D is unresolved. TRBV5-3 is designated an ORF whose function remains uncertain. This CDR3 spans 14 amino acids. This CDR3 is CARSLQRVNSPLNF. DNA for the CDR3: TGTGCCAGAAGCTTACAAAGAGTCAATTCACCCCTCAACTTT.

To note about this clonotype: One junction end disagrees with the germline gene, perhaps due to a read error. V and J are TRBV11-1 and TRBJ1-1; a possible D gene is TRBD1 (6 bases). The CDR3 extends over 15 amino acids. The germline CDR1 and CDR2 sequences are SGHAT and FQDESV (reference sequence). This CDR3 is CASSSPTGLNAEAFF. Written as DNA, the CDR3 is TGTGCCAGCAGCTCCCCGACAGGACTGAACGCTGAAGCTTTCTTT.

At least ten counts were recorded for this clonotype. The rearrangement links TRBV20-1 to TRBJ2-3, with 10 bases identical to TRBD2. The CDR3 is made up of 16 amino acids. From germline, CDR1 is DFQATT and CDR2 SNEGSKA (reference sequence). J lost 6 bases, V lost 0 bases, and 9 bases had no gene match. Here the CDR3 reads CSARDTASGRWDTQYF. As DNA, the CDR3 is TGCAGTGCTAGAGACACGGCTAGCGGGAGATGGGATACGCAGTATTTT.

In regard to this clonotype: A much larger clone differs from this one at a single base, so this may be a read error. In DNA, the CDR3 is TGTGTCAGCAGCCAGATACGGATGAGGAGCGAGCAGTACTTC. Its translation is CVSSQIRMRSEQYF. The chain employs TRBV5-6 and TRBJ2-7; unclear D gene. CDR3 length equals 14 residues. Germline CDR1 is SGHDT and CDR2 is YYEEEE.

The sample holds many counts of this clonotype. DNA for the CDR3: TGTGCCAGCAGTTTAGGGCGCCCAGGGGGCTTTATGAGTGAGCAGTTCTTC. This gives the protein CASSLGRPGGFMSEQFF. The rearrangement joins TRBV12-3 or TRBV12-4 to TRBJ2-1; 8 bases fit TRBD1. Unmatched junction bases numbered 14, after V lost 1 base and J lost 9 bases. The CDR3 spans 17 residues.

Regarding this clonotype: The junction shows a germline mismatch at one end, possibly a read error. The chain carries TRBV29-1 and TRBJ1-2; D unresolved. CDR3 length: 11 residues. Germline lookup yields CDR1 SQVTM and CDR2 ANQGSEA. CDR3 region: CSVDGKDDYNF. The CDR3 region has the DNA TGCAGCGTTGACGGGAAGGATGACTACAACTTC.

The rearrangement uses TRBV19 and TRBJ1-3; a weak D match, TRBD1 (5 bases). V was clipped by 10 bases and J by 2 bases, with 15 bases between them. Germline CDR1 is LNHDA and CDR2 is SQIVND (reference sequence). This CDR3 has 14 residues. This chain's CDR3 is CATREPGPGNTIYF. As DNA, the CDR3 is TGTGCCACCAGGGAACCGGGGCCTGGAAACACCATATATTTT.

The chain uses TRBV4-2 and TRBJ2-3; tentative D call: TRBD2 (6 bases). V was cut by 2 bases and J by 15 bases, with 27 bases left in between. The CDR3 consists of 16 residues. CDR1 LGHNA and CDR2 YNFKEQ come from the germline V gene. CDR3: CASSQLRLDATDTQYF. In DNA form, the CDR3 reads TGTGCCAGCAGCCAACTAAGACTAGACGCCACAGATACACAATATTTT.

A note on this clonotype: A read error is possible here, since a much larger clone lies one base away. The chain combines TRBV5-5 with TRBJ2-2; the D gene could be TRBD1 or TRBD2 (6 bases each). Germline V gene data show CDR1 as SGHKS and CDR2 as YYEKEE (reference sequence). The CDR3 extends over 17 amino acids. CDR3 bases: TGTGCCAGCAGCCCTAAGAACCCAGAACAGGGCACCGGGGGGCTGTTTTTT. Translated, it gives CASSPKNPEQGTGGLFF. The full variable domain, with the rest looked up from reference TRBV5-5 and TRBJ2-2, is DAGVTQSPTHLIKTRGQQVTLRCSPISGHKSVSWYQQVLGQGPQFIFQYYEKEERGRGNFPDRFSARQFPNYSSELNVNALLLGDSALYLCASSPKNPEQGTGGLFFGEGSRLTVL.

With regard to this clonotype: Mismatch with germline at one junction end may stem from a read error. The chain uses TRBV11-2 and TRBJ1-4, with TRBD1 matching over 7 bases. Germline CDR1 reads SGHAT; CDR2 reads FQNNGV. The CDR3 sequence is 15 residues long. CDR3 sequence (DNA): TGTGCAAGCAGGCAACGGACAGGCCCATACGAAAAACTGTTTTTT. It translates to CASRQRTGPYEKLFF. Using reference TRBV11-2 and TRBJ1-4 for the parts outside the CDR3, the full variable domain is EAGVAQSPRYKIIEKRQSVAFWCNPISGHATLYWYQQILGQGPKLLIQFQNNGVVDDSQLPKDRFSAERLKGVDSTLKIQPAKLEDSAVYLCASRQRTGPYEKLFFGSGTQLSVL.

This clonotype was recorded once. Its ends do not fully match the called genes, so a read error is possible. The chain carries TRBV29-1 and TRBJ1-5; D gene unclear. Germline loops: CDR1 SQVTM, CDR2 ANQGSEA. This CDR3 has 11 residues. In DNA form, the CDR3 reads TGCAGCGCTGAAGACGAGTGGACCCAGCACTTT. Its translation: CSAEDEWTQHF.

Concerning this clonotype itself: A clone one base away is much larger, so this may be a read error. This chain joins TRBV4-1 and TRBJ1-5, with D unresolved. CDR3 length equals 16 residues. The germline gives CDR1 MGHRA, CDR2 YSYEKL. The CDR3 protein is CSSSQGFERRNQPQHF. The CDR3 coding sequence is TGCTCCAGCAGCCAAGGTTTCGAACGGCGCAATCAGCCCCAGCATTTT.

As concerns this clonotype: A much larger clone is a single base away; this may be a read error. This chain connects TRBV12-3 or TRBV12-4 to TRBJ2-6; D is unclear. The CDR3 has 16 residues. Trimming took 8 bases from V and 0 from J, leaving 14 bases between them. CDR3 DNA: TGTGCCAGCTCTCGGGTCATAATCTCTGGGGCCAACGTCCTGACTTTC. Its protein product is CASSRVIISGANVLTF.

Of note for this clonotype: A much larger clone lies one base from this, so it may be a read error. The chain joins TRBV7-9 to TRBJ2-1; no firm D call. Trimming cost V 8 bases and J 6 bases, with 20 bases left between them. CDR1 and CDR2 (germline): SEHNR, FQNEAQ (reference sequence). The CDR3 has 15 amino acids. DNA of the CDR3: TGTGCCAGCCGCTACTTAGGCAGTCAAGGCAATGAGCAGTTCTTC. It codes for CASRYLGSQGNEQFF.

The table lists this clonotype with a count of one. The chain has TRBV6-6 and TRBJ1-2; D ambiguous. CDR3 size: 14 residues. The germline V and J ends were trimmed by 11 bases and 0 bases, with 16 bases remaining between them. Germline CDR1 reads MNHNY; CDR2 reads SVGAGI (reference sequence). The CDR3 sequence: CAHSQRQANYGYTF. In nucleotides, the CDR3 is TGTGCCCACAGTCAGAGGCAAGCTAACTATGGCTACACCTTC.

With respect to this clonotype: A read error may produce the germline difference seen at one junction end. This chain connects TRBV28 to TRBJ2-5, with 7 bases aligning to TRBD1. Germline V gene lookup returns CDR1 MDHEN and CDR2 SYDVKM. CDR3 length: 15 amino acids. The DNA of the CDR3 is TGTGCCAGCAATTCCTTAGACAGGGAAAAAGAGGCCCAGTACTTC. Translating gives CASNSLDREKEAQYF.

This clonotype appeared a few times. One junction end disagrees with the germline gene, perhaps due to a read error. The chain carries TRBV12-3 or TRBV12-4 and TRBJ2-7, with 10 bases that match TRBD1. This CDR3 region has 13 residues. The chain's CDR3 is CTSSLNLGTGEYF. Here the CDR3 DNA reads TGTACCAGCAGTTTAAACTTAGGGACAGGGGAGTATTTC.

Concerning this clonotype: Compared with germline, one end of the junction differs, possibly owing to a read error. This CDR3 reads CTSRQLRGHGYGYTF. CDR3 DNA sequence: TGTACCAGCAGACAACTCCGGGGACATGGGTATGGCTACACCTTC. The chain has TRBV6-5 and TRBJ1-2; TRBD1 might be the D (6 bases). The germline gives CDR1 MNHEY, CDR2 SVGAGI. There are 15 residues in the CDR3.

To note about this clonotype: At one end, the junction sequence differs from germline, possibly due to a read error. V gene TRBV12-3 or TRBV12-4 combines with J gene TRBJ2-2; D gene unclear. This CDR3 has 11 amino acids. The CDR3 protein is CPSSLAGELFF. For the CDR3, the DNA is TGTCCCAGCAGTTTAGCCGGGGAGCTGTTTTTT.

This clonotype was seen repeatedly, ten times or more. The chain carries TRBV6-1 and TRBJ2-2; 11 bases agree with TRBD2. With 6 bases clipped from V and 3 bases from J, the junction kept 3 bases outside the gene matches. Per the germline V gene, CDR1 is MNHNS and CDR2 is SASEGT. The CDR3 sequence is 15 residues long. The CDR3 nucleotides are TGTGCCAGCAGCCCGACTAGCGGGGACACCGGGGAGCTGTTTTTT. It encodes CASSPTSGDTGELFF.